The clone carrying this T cell receptor beta chain was found many times. The antigen is not known. Samples came from axillary lymph nodes draining the breast cancer. TCRdb itself ran the multiplex PCR reads through MiXCR, one entry per CDR3 protein. The table shows about 230,000 distinct CDR3 sequences, with about 34% occurring only once. This entry comes from a study of breast tumors, draining lymph nodes, adjacent tissues. Findings and limits, study-wide: The lymph node origin of tumor T cells was framed as consistent with a hypothesis, not demonstrated. The data were judged consistent with most tumor T cells coming from lymph node and expanding in tumor. Tumor TCR diversity was below lymph nodes but above nontumor tissue.

Trimming stripped 6 bases from V and 4 bases from J, with 15 bases between. CDR3 length equals 14 residues. From germline, CDR1 is MNHNS and CDR2 SASEGT. Material: axillary lymph node tissue. This sequence originates from a female donor with breast cancer. Some clones in this sample may be carry-over from other donors' samples. V and J are TRBV6-1 and TRBJ1-2; D not certain. CDR3 loop: CASREEIPPYGYTF. The CDR3 nucleotides are TGTGCCAGCAGAGAGGAAATCCCCCCCTATGGCTACACCTTC.